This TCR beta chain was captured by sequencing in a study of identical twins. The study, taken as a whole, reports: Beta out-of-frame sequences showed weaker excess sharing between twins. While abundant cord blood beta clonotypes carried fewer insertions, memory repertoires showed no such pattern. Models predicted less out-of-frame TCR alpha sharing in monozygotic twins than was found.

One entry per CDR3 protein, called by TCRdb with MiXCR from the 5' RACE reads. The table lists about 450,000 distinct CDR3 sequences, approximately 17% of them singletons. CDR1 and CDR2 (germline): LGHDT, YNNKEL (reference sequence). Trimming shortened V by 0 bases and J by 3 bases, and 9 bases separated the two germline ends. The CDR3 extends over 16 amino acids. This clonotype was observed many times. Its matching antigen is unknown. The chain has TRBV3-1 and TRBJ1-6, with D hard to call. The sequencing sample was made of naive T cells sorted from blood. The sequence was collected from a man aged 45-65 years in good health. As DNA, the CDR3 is TGTGCCAGCAGCCAAGATGTGGGCTACTATAATTCACCCCTCCACTTT. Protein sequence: CASSQDVGYYNSPLHF.